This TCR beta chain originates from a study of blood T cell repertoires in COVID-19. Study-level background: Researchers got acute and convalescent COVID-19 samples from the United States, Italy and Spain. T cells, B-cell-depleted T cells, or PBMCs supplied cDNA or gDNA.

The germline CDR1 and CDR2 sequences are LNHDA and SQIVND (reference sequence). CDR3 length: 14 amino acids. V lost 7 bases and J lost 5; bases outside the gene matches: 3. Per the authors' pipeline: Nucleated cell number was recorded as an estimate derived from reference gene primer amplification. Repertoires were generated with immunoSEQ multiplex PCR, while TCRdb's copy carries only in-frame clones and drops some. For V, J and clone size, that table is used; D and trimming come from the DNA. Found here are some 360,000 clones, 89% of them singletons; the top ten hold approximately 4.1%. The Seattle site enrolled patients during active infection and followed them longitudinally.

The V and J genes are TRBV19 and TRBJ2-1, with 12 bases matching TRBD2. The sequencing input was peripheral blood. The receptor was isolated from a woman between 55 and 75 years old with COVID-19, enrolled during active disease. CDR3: CASKRTSGNNEQFF. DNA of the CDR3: TGTGCCAGTAAACGGACTAGCGGGAACAATGAGCAGTTCTTC.